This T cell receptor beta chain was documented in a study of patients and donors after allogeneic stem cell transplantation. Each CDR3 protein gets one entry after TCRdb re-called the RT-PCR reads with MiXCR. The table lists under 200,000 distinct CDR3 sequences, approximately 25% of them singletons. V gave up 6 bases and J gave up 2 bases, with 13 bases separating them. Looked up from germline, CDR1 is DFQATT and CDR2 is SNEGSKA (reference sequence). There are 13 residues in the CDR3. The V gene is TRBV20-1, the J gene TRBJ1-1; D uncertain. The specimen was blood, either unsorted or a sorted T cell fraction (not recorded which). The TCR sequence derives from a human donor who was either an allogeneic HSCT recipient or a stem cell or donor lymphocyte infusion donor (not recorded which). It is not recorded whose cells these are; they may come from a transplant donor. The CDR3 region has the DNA TGCAGTGCAACCCCGGGCCCAAACACTGAAGCTTTCTTT. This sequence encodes CSATPGPNTEAFF.